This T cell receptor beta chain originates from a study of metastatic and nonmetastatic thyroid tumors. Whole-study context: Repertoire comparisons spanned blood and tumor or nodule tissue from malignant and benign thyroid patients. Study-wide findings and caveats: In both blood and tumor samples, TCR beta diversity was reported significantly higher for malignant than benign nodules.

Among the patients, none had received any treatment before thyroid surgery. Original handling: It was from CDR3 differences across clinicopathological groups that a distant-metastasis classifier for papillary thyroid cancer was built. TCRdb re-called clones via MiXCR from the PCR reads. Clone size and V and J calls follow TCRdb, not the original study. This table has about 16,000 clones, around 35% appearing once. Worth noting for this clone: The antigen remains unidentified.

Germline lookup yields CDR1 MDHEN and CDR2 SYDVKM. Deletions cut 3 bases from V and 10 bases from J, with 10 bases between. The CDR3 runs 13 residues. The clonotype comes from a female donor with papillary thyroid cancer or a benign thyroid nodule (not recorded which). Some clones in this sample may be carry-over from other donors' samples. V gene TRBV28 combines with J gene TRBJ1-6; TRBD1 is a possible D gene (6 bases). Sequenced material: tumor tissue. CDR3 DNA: TGTGCCAGCAGTTTGGGGGCCTTCTCACCCCTCCACTTT. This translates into CASSLGAFSPLHF. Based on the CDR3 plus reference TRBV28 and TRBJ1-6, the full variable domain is DVKVTQSSRYLVKRTGEKVFLECVQDMDHENMFWYRQDPGLGLRLIYFSYDVKMKEKGDIPEGYSVSREKKERFSLILESASTNQTSMYLCASSLGAFSPLHFGNGTRLTVT.